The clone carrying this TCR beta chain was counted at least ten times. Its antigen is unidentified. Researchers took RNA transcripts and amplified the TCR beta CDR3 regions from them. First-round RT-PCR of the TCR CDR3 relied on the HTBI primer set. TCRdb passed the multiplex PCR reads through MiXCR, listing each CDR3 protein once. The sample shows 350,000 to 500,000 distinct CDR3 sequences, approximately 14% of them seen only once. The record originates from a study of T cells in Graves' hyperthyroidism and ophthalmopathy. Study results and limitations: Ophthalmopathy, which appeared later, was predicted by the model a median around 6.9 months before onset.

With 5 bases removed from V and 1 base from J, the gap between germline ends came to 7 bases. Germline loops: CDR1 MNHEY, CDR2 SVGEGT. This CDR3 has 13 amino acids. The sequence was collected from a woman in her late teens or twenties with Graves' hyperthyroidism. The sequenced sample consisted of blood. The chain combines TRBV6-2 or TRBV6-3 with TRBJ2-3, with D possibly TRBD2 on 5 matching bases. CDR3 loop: CASSMGGTDTQYF. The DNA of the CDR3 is TGTGCCAGCAGTATGGGAGGCACAGATACGCAGTATTTT.